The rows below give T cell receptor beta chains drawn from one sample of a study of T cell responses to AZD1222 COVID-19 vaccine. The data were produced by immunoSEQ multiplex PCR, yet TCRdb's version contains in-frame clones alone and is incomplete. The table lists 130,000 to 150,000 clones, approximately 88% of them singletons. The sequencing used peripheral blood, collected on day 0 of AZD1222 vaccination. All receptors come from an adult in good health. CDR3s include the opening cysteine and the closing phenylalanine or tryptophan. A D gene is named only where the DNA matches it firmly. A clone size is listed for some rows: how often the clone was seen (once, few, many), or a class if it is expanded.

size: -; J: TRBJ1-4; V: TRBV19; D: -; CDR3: CASSIPRLRSGAASEKLFF; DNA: TGTGCCAGTAGTATACCCCGGCTGAGGTCGGGGGCCGCCTCTGAAAAACTGTTTTTT
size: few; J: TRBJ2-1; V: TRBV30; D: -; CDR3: CAWSNPGQQFF; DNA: TGTGCCTGGAGCAACCCGGGACAGCAGTTCTTC
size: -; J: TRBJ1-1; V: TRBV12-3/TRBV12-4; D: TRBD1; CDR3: CASSFGTGPAFF; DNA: TGTGCCAGCAGTTTTGGGACAGGTCCAGCTTTCTTT
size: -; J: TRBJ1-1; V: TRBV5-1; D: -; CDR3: CASRGGAEAFF; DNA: TGCGCCAGCAGGGGCGGAGCTGAAGCTTTCTTT
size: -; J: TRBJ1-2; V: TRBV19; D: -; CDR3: CASSDVGGEDYGYTF; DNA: TGTGCCAGTAGCGATGTCGGGGGAGAAGACTATGGCTACACCTTC
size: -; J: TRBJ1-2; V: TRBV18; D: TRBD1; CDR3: CASSPQGGRWDGYTF; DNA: TGTGCCAGCTCACCTCAAGGGGGCCGGTGGGATGGCTACACCTTC
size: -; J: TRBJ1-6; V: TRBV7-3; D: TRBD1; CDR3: CASSAGTGRLHF; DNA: TGTGCCAGCAGCGCAGGGACAGGGCGCCTCCACTTT
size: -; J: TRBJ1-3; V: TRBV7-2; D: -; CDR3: CASSLERHSGNTIYF; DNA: TGTGCCAGCAGCTTAGAGCGACACTCTGGAAACACCATATATTTT
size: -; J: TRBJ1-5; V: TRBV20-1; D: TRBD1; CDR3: CSASLVGGQGSGNQPQHF; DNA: TGCAGTGCTAGTCTTGTAGGGGGACAGGGGTCGGGCAATCAGCCCCAGCATTTT
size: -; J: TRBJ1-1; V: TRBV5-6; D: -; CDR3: CASSSGVAAFF; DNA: TGTGCCAGCAGCAGCGGAGTGGCAGCTTTCTTT
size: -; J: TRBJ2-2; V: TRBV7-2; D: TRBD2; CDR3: CASSPARLAGGDTGELFF; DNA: TGTGCCAGCAGCCCCGCCAGGCTAGCGGGGGGCGACACCGGGGAGCTGTTTTTT
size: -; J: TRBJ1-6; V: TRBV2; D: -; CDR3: CASSMTPPAGSPLHF; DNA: TGTGCCAGCAGTATGACCCCTCCGGCGGGGTCACCCCTCCACTTT
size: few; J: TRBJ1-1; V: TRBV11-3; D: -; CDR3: CASSLGGRTGTEAFF; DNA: TGTGCCAGCAGCTTAGGAGGCCGAACGGGCACTGAAGCTTTCTTT
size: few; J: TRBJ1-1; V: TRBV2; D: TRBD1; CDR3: CASRTGGQRGTEAFF; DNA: TGTGCCAGTCGAACAGGGGGCCAGAGGGGTACTGAAGCTTTCTTT
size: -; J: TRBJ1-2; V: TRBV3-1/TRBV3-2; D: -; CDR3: CASNSGDYGYTF; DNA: TGTGCCAGCAACTCGGGGGACTATGGCTACACCTTC
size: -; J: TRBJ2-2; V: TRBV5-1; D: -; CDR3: CASSLGGYSTGELFF; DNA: TGCGCCAGCAGCTTGGGAGGGTACTCGACCGGGGAGCTGTTTTTT